What follows is one T cell receptor beta chain and its context. Its specificity is unknown. These data belong to a study of T cells expressing NK-cell markers. Germline V lookup: CDR1 DFQATT, CDR2 SNEGSKA (reference sequence). The length of the CDR3 is 14 residues. TCRdb re-called the 5' RACE reads; every CDR3 protein appears as one record, without DNA. The listing records 300,000 to 500,000 distinct CDR3 sequences. Study observations and caveats: For several donors, these clonotypes were likewise the leading ones in the CD3+CD56-NKG2C+ fraction.

V is TRBV20-1 and J is TRBJ2-1. Sequences were obtained from blood T cells: a sorted CD56 or NKG2C T cell subset, CD4+ or CD8+ T cells, or bulk PBMC T cells (not recorded which). The source of this sequence is a woman between 45 and 60 years old in good health. The CDR3: CSASRTAQNNEQFF.